These 32 T cell receptor beta chains share one sample of origin, sequenced in a study of T cells in narcolepsy (dated by TCRdb to 2017 to 2018). The library was built by means of the immunoSEQ multiplex PCR assay. Held by TCRdb, this immuneACCESS table contains in-frame sequences only and omits some clones. Under half of the omission traces to an unresolved V gene where checked; the cause of the rest is unknown. Recorded for this sample are roughly 24,000 clones; approximately 80% of them occurred a single time. Of the sample, roughly 4.1% is held by the ten largest clones. Input material: memory (CD45RA-) CD4+ T cells from blood. The intended sense of this specimen's cell subset or site label: memory T cells sorted ex vivo from peripheral blood. These receptors were collected from a human donor in good health.

The chain uses TRBV2 and TRBJ2-6; D is ambiguous. The CDR3 has 14 amino acids. CDR1 is SNHLY and CDR2 is FYNNEI in the germline V gene. Deletions cut 3 bases from V and 4 bases from J, with 7 bases between. The CDR3 sequence: CASSELTGANVLTF. In nucleotides, the CDR3 is TGTGCCAGCAGTGAGTTGACCGGGGCCAACGTCCTGACTTTC.

This rearrangement joins TRBV7-9 to TRBJ1-2; possibly TRBD1 for D (6 bases). Deletions cut 3 bases from V and 6 bases from J, with 11 bases between. CDR3 length: 13 residues. The germline CDR1 and CDR2 sequences are SEHNR and FQNEAQ (reference sequence). CDR3 in DNA: TGTGCCAGCAGCTTGGACAGCCGGGATGGCTACACCTTC. Its protein product is CASSLDSRDGYTF.

This clone was counted between two and nine times. The chain couples TRBV29-1 to TRBJ1-6, with D possibly being TRBD1 (6 bases). Germline CDR1 and CDR2: SQVTM and ANQGSEA. This CDR3 has 13 amino acids. V was trimmed by 7 bases and J by 7 bases, leaving 14 bases between them. The CDR3 loop reads CSAGLGGNSPLHF. In DNA form, the CDR3 reads TGCAGCGCCGGGCTGGGGGGCAATTCACCCCTCCACTTT.

The sample holds a few counts of this clone. CDR3 in DNA: TGTGCCAGCAGTGAAGAGCTCTCAGTCCACGAGCAGTACTTC. Translating gives CASSEELSVHEQYF. The chain is built from TRBV2 and TRBJ2-7; D unresolved. This CDR3 is 14 amino acids long. Germline assignment: CDR1 SNHLY and CDR2 FYNNEI. Trimming took off 1 base at V and 5 bases at J, with 12 bases between the two ends. The variable domain in full, with the rest retrieved from reference TRBV2 and TRBJ2-7, is EPEVTQTPSHQVTQMGQEVILRCVPISNHLYFYWYRQILGQKVEFLVSFYNNEISEKSEIFDDQFSVERPDGSNFTLKIRSTKLEDSAMYFCASSEELSVHEQYFGPGTRLTVT.

Written as DNA, the CDR3 is TGTGCCAGCAGCTTAGATGCGGTTAATACGCAGTATTTT. Protein sequence: CASSLDAVNTQYF. The V and J genes are TRBV7-2 and TRBJ2-3; D remains ambiguous. Trimming shortened V by 1 base and J by 7 bases, and 9 bases separated the two germline ends. The CDR3 contains 13 residues. Germline loops: CDR1 SGHTA, CDR2 FQGNSA.

The rearrangement joins TRBV4-3 to TRBJ2-1; D ambiguous. The V end lost 0 bases, the J end lost 2 bases, and 11 bases lay between the germline ends. Looked up from germline, CDR1 is LGHNA and CDR2 is YSLEER. This CDR3 comprises 16 residues. The CDR3 nucleotides read TGCGCCAGCAGCCAAGAATTTGCACCGACCTACAATGAGCAGTTCTTC. It specifies CASSQEFAPTYNEQFF.

The chain carries TRBV10-2 and TRBJ1-4; 8 positions match TRBD1. This CDR3 has 13 residues. Germline loops: CDR1 WSHSY, CDR2 SAAADI. V lost 2 bases to trimming and J lost 8 bases; unmatched junction nucleotides: 1. DNA of the CDR3: TGCGCCAGCAGTGAGACAGGGGGGGAAAAACTGTTTTTT. Its translation: CASSETGGEKLFF.

The rearrangement uses TRBV5-1 and TRBJ2-1, with 12 bases identical to TRBD2. J gave up 5 bases and V 4 bases, and 4 bases lay outside the gene matches. The CDR3 covers 15 residues. Germline CDR1 and CDR2: SGHRS and YFSETQ. CDR3 in amino acids: CASSPRTSGNNEQFF. The CDR3 DNA sequence: TGCGCCAGCAGCCCGCGGACTAGCGGGAACAATGAGCAGTTCTTC. The full variable domain, completed using reference TRBV5-1 and TRBJ2-1, is KAGVTQTPRYLIKTRGQQVTLSCSPISGHRSVSWYQQTPGQGLQFLFEYFSETQRNKGNFPGRFSGRQFSNSRSEMNVSTLELGDSALYLCASSPRTSGNNEQFFGPGTRLTVL.

This clone was picked up a small number of times. The chain recombines TRBV5-1 with TRBJ2-7; D might be TRBD2 (5 bases). The CDR3 is made up of 14 amino acids. V lost 4 bases and J lost 3, with 14 bases in between. Germline V lookup: CDR1 SGHRS, CDR2 YFSETQ. CDR3 loop: CASSQDARDYEQYF. In nucleotides, the CDR3 is TGCGCCAGCAGCCAAGACGCCCGGGACTACGAGCAGTACTTC.

J is TRBJ1-5 and V is TRBV13; D unclear. The CDR3 covers 12 residues. V lost 5 bases, J lost 4 bases, and 6 bases lay in between. CDR1 and CDR2 from the germline V gene are PRHDT and FYEKMQ (reference sequence). This CDR3 is CASSTRNQPQHF. In DNA, the CDR3 is TGTGCCAGCAGCACGCGAAATCAGCCCCAGCATTTT.

This chain links TRBV7-9 with TRBJ1-1, with a tentative D call TRBD1 (6 bases). The CDR3 contains 15 residues. V was pared by 1 base and J by 4 bases, with 13 bases between. Per the germline V gene, CDR1 is SEHNR and CDR2 is FQNEAQ (reference sequence). CDR3 in amino acids: CASSLETGWSTEAFF. The CDR3 DNA reads as TGTGCCAGCAGCTTAGAAACAGGGTGGAGCACTGAAGCTTTCTTT.

The CDR3 sequence: CASSGHGGSGNSPLHF. The DNA of the CDR3 is TGTGCCAGCAGTGGTCATGGGGGTTCGGGGAATTCACCCCTCCACTTT. The V call is TRBV6-4, the J call TRBJ1-6, with TRBD1 as a possible D gene (5 bases). The V end was cut by 4 bases, the J end by 7 bases, with 17 bases between. CDR3 length: 16 residues. In germline, CDR1 is MRHNA, CDR2 SNTAGT.

The J gene is TRBJ2-2, the V gene TRBV2; perhaps D is TRBD1 or TRBD2 (5 bases each). CDR1 SNHLY and CDR2 FYNNEI come from the germline V gene. V was shortened by 7 bases and J by 4 bases, with 13 bases between the two germline ends. The CDR3 runs 14 residues. DNA for the CDR3: TGTGCCAGCAACCGACAGCGGAGCACCGGGGAGCTGTTTTTT. Translation: CASNRQRSTGELFF.

The chain carries TRBV2 and TRBJ1-1, with 7 bases lining up with TRBD1. Germline assignment: CDR1 SNHLY and CDR2 FYNNEI. The CDR3 is made up of 14 amino acids. Losses at the gene ends were 7 bases for V and 6 bases for J; bases not matched to a gene: 11. CDR3 region: CASKRDPGTAEAFF. The CDR3 DNA follows: TGTGCCAGCAAAAGGGACCCTGGGACAGCTGAAGCTTTCTTT. The full variable domain, rest sourced from reference TRBV2 and TRBJ1-1, is EPEVTQTPSHQVTQMGQEVILRCVPISNHLYFYWYRQILGQKVEFLVSFYNNEISEKSEIFDDQFSVERPDGSNFTLKIRSTKLEDSAMYFCASKRDPGTAEAFFGQGTRLTVV.

The rearrangement links TRBV10-3 to TRBJ2-5; a possible D gene is TRBD1 (5 bases). V lost 3 bases, J lost 4 bases, and 15 bases lay in between. CDR3 size: 15 residues. Germline lookup yields CDR1 ENHRY and CDR2 SYGVKD. CDR3 DNA: TGTGCCATCAGTGATAACCCCGGAAGGGGAGAGACCCAGTACTTC. Translating it yields CAISDNPGRGETQYF.

Remarks on this clone: The germline gene is not matched at one end of the junction; a read error may be the cause. This rearrangement joins TRBV5-5 to TRBJ1-1; tentatively, D is TRBD1 (5 bases). This CDR3 has 15 amino acids. Germline CDR1 SGHKS, CDR2 YYEKEE (reference sequence). The CDR3 loop is CASSQERGKRQEAFF. DNA of the CDR3: TGCGCCAGCAGCCAAGAAAGAGGGAAAAGACAGGAAGCTTTCTTT.

This clone was recorded only once. CDR3: CASSYSGRQDEQFF. The CDR3 region has the DNA TGTGCCAGCAGTTACTCGGGTAGGCAGGATGAGCAGTTCTTC. The chain recombines TRBV6-5 with TRBJ2-1; D gene unclear. V was pared by 0 bases and J by 8 bases, with 11 bases between. The CDR3 runs 14 residues. CDR1 is MNHEY and CDR2 is SVGAGI in the germline V gene.

The chain recombines TRBV6-1 with TRBJ1-3; D may be TRBD1 (5 bases). The V and J ends lost 4 bases and 0 bases respectively, with 19 bases between them. Germline V gene data show CDR1 as MNHNS and CDR2 as SASEGT. This CDR3 is built from 18 residues. CDR3 DNA sequence: TGTGCCAGCAGTGGCTGGACCGGGGAGGGGAGCTCTGGAAACACCATATATTTT. The encoded protein is CASSGWTGEGSSGNTIYF.

This clone came up once. As DNA, the CDR3 is TGTGCCAGCAGCCCGGAGCTAGCCGCCTACGAGCAGTACTTC. It is translated as CASSPELAAYEQYF. This chain links TRBV11-3 with TRBJ2-7, with D tentatively TRBD2 (5 bases). CDR1 is SGHNT and CDR2 is YENEEA in the germline V gene. V was clipped by 5 bases and J by 2 bases, with 13 bases between them. The CDR3 totals 14 residues.

The CDR3 spells CASSDFQGSSDGETQYF. CDR3 sequence (DNA): TGTGCCAGCAGTGACTTTCAGGGATCATCGGACGGAGAGACCCAGTACTTC. The genes are TRBV6-1 and TRBJ2-5; the D gene is possibly TRBD1 (5 bases). V shed 3 bases and J shed 4 bases, with 21 bases lying between them. The CDR3 sequence is 17 residues long. Germline CDR1 MNHNS, CDR2 SASEGT.

This rearrangement joins TRBV11-2 to TRBJ2-1, with 7 positions matching TRBD1. The CDR3 is made up of 14 amino acids. J gave up 7 bases and V 2 bases, and 5 bases lay outside the gene matches. CDR1 and CDR2 (germline): SGHAT, FQNNGV. CDR3 DNA: TGTGCCAGCAGCTTAACGCCCAGGGGGAATGAGCAGTTCTTC. It codes for CASSLTPRGNEQFF.

The gene calls are TRBV2 and TRBJ1-5, with 7 bases aligning to TRBD1. With V trimmed by 6 bases and J by 2 bases, 4 bases remained unmatched. This CDR3 contains 14 residues. Germline loops: CDR1 SNHLY, CDR2 FYNNEI. CDR3 DNA: TGTGCCAGCAGGGGGGACAGTGGCAATCAGCCCCAGCATTTT. Protein sequence: CASRGDSGNQPQHF.

The genes are TRBV4-3 and TRBJ1-6; 7 bases align to TRBD1. V lost 2 bases and J lost 5; bases outside the gene matches: 3. Germline values: CDR1 LGHNA, CDR2 YSLEER. The CDR3 is 15 amino acids. The CDR3 sequence: CASSQLGTDNSPLHF. The CDR3 DNA reads as TGCGCCAGCAGCCAACTGGGGACAGATAATTCACCCCTCCACTTT.

The genes are TRBV19 and TRBJ1-2; possible D gene TRBD1, 6 bases. Germline V CDR1 and CDR2: LNHDA, SQIVND (reference sequence). This CDR3 is 14 amino acids long. The ends were cut back, 7 bases at V and 5 bases at J, with 17 bases in the middle. The DNA of the CDR3 is TGTGCCAGTATCGCGGCAGGGGAGGGGTATGGCTACACCTTC. This gives the protein CASIAAGEGYGYTF.

The rearrangement links TRBV5-1 to TRBJ1-1; D unresolved. V shed 2 bases and J shed 0 bases, with 8 bases lying between them. CDR1 is SGHRS, CDR2 YFSETQ, per germline. This CDR3 spans 14 amino acids. CDR3 protein: CASSFQEMNTEAFF. The CDR3 coding sequence is TGCGCCAGCAGCTTTCAGGAAATGAACACTGAAGCTTTCTTT.

The rearrangement uses TRBV27 and TRBJ2-3; TRBD1 or TRBD2 may be the D gene (5 bases each). Germline assignment: CDR1 MNHEY and CDR2 SMNVEV (reference sequence). The V end lost 5 bases, the J end lost 0 bases, and 12 bases lay between the germline ends. This CDR3 is built from 15 residues. DNA of the CDR3: TGTGCCAGCAGTACGCCCCGGGACAGCACAGATACGCAGTATTTT. The encoded protein is CASSTPRDSTDTQYF.

The genes are TRBV7-3 and TRBJ1-6; D call uncertain. The V end lost 1 base, the J end lost 7 bases, and 8 bases lay between the germline ends. The CDR3 is 14 residues long. From germline, CDR1 is SGHTA and CDR2 FQGTGA. The CDR3 DNA reads TGTGCCAGCAGCTTAAATCTAGGGAATTCACCCCTCCACTTT. Its protein product is CASSLNLGNSPLHF.

The rearrangement joins TRBV14 to TRBJ2-2; D tentatively fits TRBD1 or TRBD2 (5 bases each). There are 15 residues in the CDR3. CDR1 and CDR2 (germline): SGHDN, FVKESK. The V gene lost 4 bases and the J gene lost 4 bases, with 13 bases spanning the gap. The CDR3 loop is CASSRSRGPTGELFF. The CDR3 region has the DNA TGTGCCAGCAGCCGCAGCCGGGGCCCCACCGGGGAGCTGTTTTTT.

V and J are TRBV6-1 and TRBJ1-2; 7 nucleotides line up with TRBD1. Germline CDR1 MNHNS, CDR2 SASEGT. Trimming cost V 0 bases and J 4 bases; bases outside gene matches: 8. The CDR3 is made up of 16 amino acids. The CDR3 DNA reads TGTGCCAGCAGTGAAGCGCTACCCGACAGGGTCTATGGCTACACCTTC. Translating it yields CASSEALPDRVYGYTF.

The chain combines TRBV2 with TRBJ2-1; possible D gene TRBD1, 5 bases. V was clipped by 8 bases and J by 0 bases, with 11 bases between them. CDR3 length: 14 residues. CDR1 is SNHLY and CDR2 is FYNNEI in the germline V gene. CDR3 region: CASGAVSSYNEQFF. The CDR3 DNA reads TGTGCCAGCGGGGCAGTGAGCTCCTACAATGAGCAGTTCTTC.

This clone appeared once. V usage is TRBV28 and J usage is TRBJ2-7; 9 bases align to TRBD2. The ends lost 5 bases at V and 5 bases at J; junction bases unmatched: 7. The V gene's germline CDR1 is MDHEN and CDR2 SYDVKM. This CDR3 comprises 14 residues. The CDR3 coding sequence is TGTGCCAGCAGTCTAGCGGGGTTTGGGAACGAGCAGTACTTC. It is translated as CASSLAGFGNEQYF. The full variable domain, with the rest looked up from reference TRBV28 and TRBJ2-7, is DVKVTQSSRYLVKRTGEKVFLECVQDMDHENMFWYRQDPGLGLRLIYFSYDVKMKEKGDIPEGYSVSREKKERFSLILESASTNQTSMYLCASSLAGFGNEQYFGPGTRLTVT.

The chain links TRBV7-9 to TRBJ2-7; D may be TRBD1 (5 bases). In germline, CDR1 is SEHNR, CDR2 FQNEAQ (reference sequence). V lost 9 bases, J lost 6 bases, and 9 bases lay in between. The CDR3 is made up of 10 amino acids. CDR3 amino acids: CARGVGEQYF. In nucleotides, the CDR3 is TGTGCCAGAGGGGTGGGCGAGCAGTACTTC.